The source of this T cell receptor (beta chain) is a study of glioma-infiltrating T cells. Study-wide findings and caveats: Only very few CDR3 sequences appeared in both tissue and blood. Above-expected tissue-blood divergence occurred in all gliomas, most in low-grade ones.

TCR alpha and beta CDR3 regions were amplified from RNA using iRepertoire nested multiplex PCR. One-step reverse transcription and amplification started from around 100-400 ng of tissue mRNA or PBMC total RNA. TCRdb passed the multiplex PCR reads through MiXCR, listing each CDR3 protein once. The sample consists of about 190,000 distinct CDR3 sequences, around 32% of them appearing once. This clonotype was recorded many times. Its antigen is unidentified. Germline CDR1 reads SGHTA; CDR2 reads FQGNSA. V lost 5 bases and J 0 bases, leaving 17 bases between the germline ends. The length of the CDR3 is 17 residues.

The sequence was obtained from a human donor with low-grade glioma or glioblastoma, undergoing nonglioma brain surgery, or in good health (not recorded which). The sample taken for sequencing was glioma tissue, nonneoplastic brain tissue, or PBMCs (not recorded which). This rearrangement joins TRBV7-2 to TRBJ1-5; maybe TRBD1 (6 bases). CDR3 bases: TGTGCCAGCAGCCCTCTCCACAGGGATTATAGCAATCAGCCCCAGCATTTT. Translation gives CASSPLHRDYSNQPQHF.